The 19 T cell receptor beta chains presented below share a single source sample, sequenced in a study of Graves' ophthalmopathy and Graves' hyperthyroidism. TCR beta CDR3 regions were amplified from RNA transcripts. RT-PCR with HTBI primers came first, then second-round multiplex PCR. Each CDR3 protein gets one entry after TCRdb re-called the multiplex PCR reads with MiXCR. Of 400,000 to 450,000 distinct CDR3 sequences listed, about 21% are singletons. The sample taken for sequencing was peripheral blood. The receptors stem from a woman between 18 and 30 years old with stable Graves' hyperthyroidism.

This clonotype was found many times. A much larger clone differs by one base, so this may be a read error. This chain connects TRBV30 to TRBJ1-6; D gene ambiguous. The germline V gene has CDR1 GTSNPN and CDR2 SVGIG (reference sequence). CDR3 length: 13 residues. This chain's CDR3 is CARRVTVGSPLHF. The CDR3 nucleotides are TGTGCCCGGAGGGTTACAGTAGGCTCACCCCTCCACTTT.

Note on this clonotype: A read error is likely, as this CDR3 ends without the conserved phenylalanine or tryptophan. This chain connects TRBV25-1 to TRBJ1-1; D may be TRBD1 (5 bases). This CDR3 is 13 amino acids long. Germline CDR1 and CDR2: MGHDK and SYGVNS. Here the CDR3 reads CASCDGGTTEAFV. The CDR3 DNA sequence: TGTGCCAGCTGTGATGGGGGAACCACTGAAGCTTTCGTT.

The sample holds many counts of this clonotype. The chain couples TRBV20-1 to TRBJ2-7; 12 bases align to TRBD2. The length of the CDR3 is 13 residues. CDR1 is DFQATT, CDR2 SNEGSKA, per germline (reference sequence). Trimming took 6 bases from V and 4 from J; bases not matched to a gene: 4. As DNA, the CDR3 is TGCAGTGCCGAGACTAGCGGGAGTTACGAGCAGTACTTC. Protein sequence: CSAETSGSYEQYF.

Comments on this clonotype: At one boundary the junction diverges from the germline segment, which might be a read error. The rearrangement uses TRBV7-3 and TRBJ2-5; 9 bases line up with TRBD1. This CDR3 is built from 14 residues. Germline CDR1 and CDR2: SGHTA and FQGTGA. The CDR3 nucleotides read TGTGCCAGCAGCGCGGGACAGGGTTTGGAGACCAAGTACTTC. Encoded protein: CASSAGQGLETKYF. Complete variable domain (other parts from reference TRBV7-3 and TRBJ2-5): GAGVSQTPSNKVTEKGKYVELRCDPISGHTALYWYRQSLGQGPEFLIYFQGTGAADDSGLPNDRFFAVRPEGSVSTLKIQRTERGDSAVYLCASSAGQGLETKYFGPGTRLLVL.

As to this clonotype: One end of the junction is discordant with germline, which a read error may explain. This chain uses TRBV12-3 or TRBV12-4 with TRBJ2-2; maybe TRBD1 (6 bases). CDR3 length equals 15 residues. For the CDR3, the DNA is TGTGCCAGCAGAAGGTCAGGGGAAAACACCGGGGAACTGTTTTTT. Amino acid sequence: CASRRSGENTGELFF.

Only a few counts were recorded for this clonotype. The chain couples TRBV9 to TRBJ1-1, with D perhaps TRBD1 (5 bases). Trimming removed 0 bases at V and 1 base at J, with 16 bases between. Germline V gives CDR1 SGDLS, CDR2 YYNGEE. CDR3 length: 17 amino acids. In DNA form, the CDR3 reads TGTGCCAGCAGCGTAGGAATCCAGGGAAAAAAGAACACTGAAGCTTTCTTT. Its protein product is CASSVGIQGKKNTEAFF.

The table lists this clonotype with many counts. V usage is TRBV4-3 and J usage is TRBJ1-1; the D gene is possibly TRBD1 (5 bases). CDR3 size: 15 residues. CDR1 and CDR2 (germline): LGHNA, YSLEER. The ends were cut back, 0 bases at V and 2 bases at J, with 10 bases in the middle. DNA of the CDR3: TGCGCCAGCAGCCAAGATGCAGGGCCTAACACTGAAGCTTTCTTT. Protein product: CASSQDAGPNTEAFF.

The table lists this clonotype with many counts. The chain joins TRBV7-6 to TRBJ1-1; no clear D gene. From germline, CDR1 is SGHVS and CDR2 FNYEAQ. Trimming shortened V by 1 base and J by 1 base, and 10 bases separated the two germline ends. CDR3 length equals 15 residues. CDR3 loop: CASSLGLSPNTEAFF. The CDR3 nucleotides read TGTGCCAGCAGCTTAGGTCTCAGTCCGAACACTGAAGCTTTCTTT.

This clonotype came up many times. This chain uses TRBV7-2 with TRBJ2-2, with a tentative D call TRBD2 (5 bases). This CDR3 contains 14 residues. Between the trimmed V and J ends, which lost 3 bases and 6 bases, there was a span of 11 bases. The germline V gene has CDR1 SGHTA and CDR2 FQGNSA. The CDR3 protein is CASSLVAWSGELFF. The CDR3 DNA reads as TGTGCCAGCAGCTTGGTAGCGTGGTCCGGGGAGCTGTTTTTT.

This clonotype appeared a single time. This rearrangement joins TRBV6-1 to TRBJ1-2; no reliable D call. With 2 bases removed from V and 3 bases from J, the gap between germline ends came to 10 bases. The CDR3 has 14 residues. Germline assignment: CDR1 MNHNS and CDR2 SASEGT. The CDR3 coding sequence is TGTGCCAGCAGTGAACATAGCGGATACTATGGCTACACCTTC. Its protein is CASSEHSGYYGYTF.

V usage is TRBV28 and J usage is TRBJ1-2; D might be TRBD1 (5 bases). This CDR3 region has 17 residues. Germline CDR1 reads MDHEN; CDR2 reads SYDVKM. The ends were cut back, 5 bases at V and 12 bases at J, with 31 bases in the middle. In DNA, the CDR3 is TGTGCCAGCAGTGCCTTACATAACTTTGGGACGTCCCGCGGCCACACCTTC. Amino acids: CASSALHNFGTSRGHTF.

This clonotype was seen repeatedly, ten times or more. V and J are TRBV10-3 and TRBJ2-7; perhaps TRBD1 as D (5 bases). The ends were cut back, 7 bases at V and 0 bases at J, with 13 bases in the middle. The V gene's germline CDR1 is ENHRY and CDR2 SYGVKD. The CDR3 is made up of 14 amino acids. The CDR3 coding sequence is TGTGCCATCAAGCAGGGAACACTCTCCTACGAGCAGTACTTC. This translates into CAIKQGTLSYEQYF.

V is TRBV27 and J is TRBJ2-2; maybe TRBD2 (5 bases). This CDR3 is 17 amino acids long. The V gene's germline CDR1 is MNHEY and CDR2 SMNVEV (reference sequence). The germline V and J ends were trimmed by 2 bases and 4 bases, with 17 bases remaining between them. CDR3 nucleotide sequence: TGTGCCAGCAGTTTAATAACGGGTGGCGAGGGCACCGGGGAGCTGTTTTTT. Its translation: CASSLITGGEGTGELFF.

This clonotype was seen just once. J is TRBJ1-2 and V is TRBV6-5; TRBD1 agrees at 9 bases. There are 14 residues in the CDR3. From germline, CDR1 is MNHEY and CDR2 SVGAGI. The V and J ends lost 2 bases and 9 bases, in that order; junction bases with no gene match: 7. The chain's CDR3 is CASSYRGQGYSYTF. DNA for the CDR3: TGTGCCAGCAGTTACCGGGGACAGGGCTACAGCTACACCTTC.

The V and J genes are TRBV10-3 and TRBJ1-3; 8 bases agree with TRBD1. This CDR3 spans 15 amino acids. Germline V gene sequence: CDR1 ENHRY, CDR2 SYGVKD. V lost 10 bases, J lost 6 bases, and 14 bases stayed unmatched. The CDR3 loop is CATSTGGLKTNTIYF. The CDR3 nucleotides read TGTGCCACCTCAACAGGGGGGCTCAAAACAAACACCATATATTTT.

J is TRBJ2-2 and V is TRBV4-1; possibly TRBD2 for D (5 bases). The CDR3 is made up of 16 amino acids. In germline, CDR1 is MGHRA, CDR2 YSYEKL. V was cut by 5 bases and J by 1 base, with 14 bases left in between. The DNA of the CDR3 is TGCGCCAGCAGCGACGGTGGACGGGGGAACACCGGGGAGCTGTTTTTT. This codes for CASSDGGRGNTGELFF.

This chain links TRBV20-1 with TRBJ1-5; D gene unclear. The CDR3 is made up of 12 amino acids. From germline, CDR1 is DFQATT and CDR2 SNEGSKA (reference sequence). V was trimmed by 0 bases and J by 6 bases, leaving 6 bases between them. Written as DNA, the CDR3 is TGCAGTGCTAGAGATATGGGTCAGCCCCAGCATTTT. Protein product: CSARDMGQPQHF.

Many counts were recorded for this clonotype. This rearrangement joins TRBV5-1 to TRBJ1-2; 9 nucleotides line up with TRBD1. V lost 4 bases, J lost 5 bases, and 9 bases stayed unmatched. The V gene's germline CDR1 is SGHRS and CDR2 YFSETQ. The CDR3 is made up of 15 amino acids. The CDR3 DNA reads as TGCGCCAGCAGCCCGGGACAGGGAAGGCGTTATGGCTACACCTTC. Its protein is CASSPGQGRRYGYTF.

This clonotype was seen ten or more times. This sequence joins TRBV10-3 and TRBJ1-1; weak D call: TRBD1 (5 bases). Germline V gene lookup returns CDR1 ENHRY and CDR2 SYGVKD. The CDR3 covers 13 residues. Trimming pared 7 bases from V and 4 bases from J, leaving 13 bases between. The CDR3 coding sequence is TGTGCCATCAAGGACACGGGCGCCACTGAAGCTTTCTTT. Protein sequence: CAIKDTGATEAFF.